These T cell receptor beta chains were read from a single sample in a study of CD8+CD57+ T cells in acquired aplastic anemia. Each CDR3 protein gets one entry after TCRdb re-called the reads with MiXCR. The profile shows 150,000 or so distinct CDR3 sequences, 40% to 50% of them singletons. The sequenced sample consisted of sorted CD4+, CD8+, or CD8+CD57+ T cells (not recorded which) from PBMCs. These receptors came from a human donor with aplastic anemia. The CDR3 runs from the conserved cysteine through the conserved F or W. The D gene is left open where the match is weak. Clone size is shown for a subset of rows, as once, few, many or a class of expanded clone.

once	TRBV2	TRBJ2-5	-	CASSATGGRPETQYF	TGTGCCAGCAGTGCGACGGGGGGCCGTCCGGAGACCCAGTACTTC
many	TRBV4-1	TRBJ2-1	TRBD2	CASRPIAGGPNNEQFF	TGCGCCAGCAGACCAATAGCGGGAGGGCCAAACAATGAGCAGTTCTTC
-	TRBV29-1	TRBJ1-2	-	CSVGEGGGYGYTF	TGCAGCGTTGGGGAGGGGGGGGGCTATGGCTACACCTTC
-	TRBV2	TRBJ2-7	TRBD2	CASSDELAGIYEQYF	TGTGCCAGCAGTGATGAACTAGCGGGAATCTACGAGCAGTACTTC
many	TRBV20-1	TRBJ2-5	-	CGGGFLETQYF	TGTGGCGGTGGTTTTTTAGAGACCCAGTACTTC
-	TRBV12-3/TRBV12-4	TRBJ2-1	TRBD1	CASRTGQEQFF	TGTGCCAGCAGGACCGGACAGGAACAGTTCTTC
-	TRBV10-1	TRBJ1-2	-	CASSESGDRNYGYTF	TGCGCCAGCAGTGAGTCGGGGGACCGCAACTATGGCTACACCTTC
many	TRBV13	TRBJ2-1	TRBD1	CASSLGSQGFGEQFF	TGTGCCAGCAGCTTAGGATCACAGGGGTTCGGTGAGCAGTTCTTC
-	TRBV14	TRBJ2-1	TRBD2	CASSQDFSTSGRGIAEQFF	TGTGCCAGCAGCCAAGATTTCTCGACTAGCGGGAGGGGGATCGCTGAGCAGTTCTTC
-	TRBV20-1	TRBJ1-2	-	CSARVRDGEYGYTF	TGCAGTGCTAGAGTGAGGGACGGCGAATATGGCTACACCTTC
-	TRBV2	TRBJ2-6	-	CASSDGTPGANVLTF	TGTGCCAGCAGTGATGGGACTCCTGGGGCCAACGTCCTGACTTTC
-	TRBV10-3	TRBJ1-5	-	CAISEGRNQPQHF	TGTGCCATCAGTGAAGGGAGAAATCAGCCCCAGCATTTT
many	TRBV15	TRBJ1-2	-	CATSRSGLGRYGYTF	TGTGCCACCAGCAGATCGGGACTAGGACGGTATGGCTACACCTTC
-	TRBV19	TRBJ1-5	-	CASSGARQPQHF	TGTGCCAGTAGTGGGGCGAGGCAGCCCCAGCATTTT
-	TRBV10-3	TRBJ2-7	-	CAISGRDSSYEQYF	TGTGCCATCAGTGGCCGGGACTCGTCCTACGAGCAGTACTTC
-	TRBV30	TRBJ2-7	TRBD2	CAWSVGGSSYEQYF	TGTGCCTGGAGTGTAGGCGGGAGTTCCTACGAGCAGTACTTC
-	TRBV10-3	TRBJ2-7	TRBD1	CASSFTGVEQYF	TGTGCCAGCAGTTTTACAGGGGTCGAGCAGTACTTC
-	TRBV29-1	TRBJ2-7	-	CSVESAAHEQYF	TGCAGCGTTGAGTCGGCTGCCCACGAGCAGTACTTC
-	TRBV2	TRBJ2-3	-	CASSEAGFSVDTQYF	TGTGCCAGCAGTGAAGCGGGTTTTTCCGTAGATACGCAGTATTTT
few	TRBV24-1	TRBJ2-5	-	CAGSRDSQETQYF	TGTGCCGGCAGCCGGGACTCTCAAGAGACCCAGTACTTC
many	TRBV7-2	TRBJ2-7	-	CASSLGGDGEQYF	TGTGCCAGCAGCCTAGGAGGGGACGGCGAGCAGTACTTC
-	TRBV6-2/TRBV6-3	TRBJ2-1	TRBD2	CASSYVLAGDVGNEQFF	TGTGCCAGCAGTTACGTATTAGCGGGAGACGTGGGCAATGAGCAGTTCTTC
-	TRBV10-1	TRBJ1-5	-	CASSEWSAHSNQPQHF	TGCGCCAGCAGTGAGTGGTCAGCACATAGCAATCAGCCCCAGCATTTT
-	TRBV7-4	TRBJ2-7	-	CASSHQYEQYF	TGTGCCAGCAGCCATCAGTACGAGCAGTACTTC
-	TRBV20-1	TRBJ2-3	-	CSAKTSEGTDTQYF	TGCAGTGCTAAGACGTCTGAAGGCACAGATACGCAGTATTTT
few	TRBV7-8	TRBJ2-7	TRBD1	CASSMPGQRSYEQYF	TGTGCCAGCAGCATGCCGGGACAGCGCTCCTACGAGCAGTACTTC
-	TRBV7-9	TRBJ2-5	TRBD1	CASSGTGGETQYF	TGTGCCAGCAGCGGGACAGGGGGGGAGACCCAGTACTTC
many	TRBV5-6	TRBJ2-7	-	CASSLDGQGESYEQYF	TGTGCCAGCAGCTTGGATGGGCAGGGCGAATCCTACGAGCAGTACTTC
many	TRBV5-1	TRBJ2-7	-	CASSATGEQYF	TGCGCCAGCAGCGCCACAGGTGAGCAGTACTTC
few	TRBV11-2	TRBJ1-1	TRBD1	CASSLYVAGGQAEAFF	TGTGCCAGCAGCTTATATGTCGCGGGGGGACAGGCTGAAGCTTTCTTT
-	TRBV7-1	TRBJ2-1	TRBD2	CASSSWPAGLAGVRDYNEQFF	TGTGCCAGCAGCTCATGGCCTGCAGGCCTAGCGGGAGTAAGGGACTACAATGAGCAGTTCTTC
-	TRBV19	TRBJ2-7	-	CASSIPSYEQYF	TGTGCCAGTAGTATCCCCTCCTACGAGCAGTACTTC
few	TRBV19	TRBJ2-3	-	CASSPGSDTQYF	TGTGCCAGTAGCCCTGGGTCCGATACGCAGTATTTT
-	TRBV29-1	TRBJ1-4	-	CSVGYKQFF	TGCAGCGTTGGGTACAAACAGTTTTTT
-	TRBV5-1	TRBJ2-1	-	CASSLVSPSSYNEQFF	TGCGCCAGCAGCTTGGTTTCTCCGAGCTCCTACAATGAGCAGTTCTTC
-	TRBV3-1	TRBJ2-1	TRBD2	CASSQQAGRAIYNEQFF	TGTGCCAGCAGCCAACAAGCGGGAAGAGCAATCTACAATGAGCAGTTCTTC
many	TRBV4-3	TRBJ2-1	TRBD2	CASSQREGLNEQFF	TGCGCCAGCAGCCAGCGGGAGGGCCTAAATGAGCAGTTCTTC
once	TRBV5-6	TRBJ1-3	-	CASSSDGGRIHSRTIYF	TGTGCCAGCAGCTCGGATGGAGGGCGAATCCACAGTCGCACCATATATTTT
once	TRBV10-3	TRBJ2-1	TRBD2	CATGRRGSSYNEQFF	TGTGCCACCGGAAGGCGGGGGAGCTCCTACAATGAGCAGTTCTTC
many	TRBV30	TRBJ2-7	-	CAWSVGLNEQYF	TGTGCCTGGAGTGTAGGATTAAACGAGCAGTACTTC
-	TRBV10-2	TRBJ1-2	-	CASSAIGGLGHGYTF	TGCGCCAGCAGTGCTATAGGGGGGTTGGGGCATGGCTACACCTTC
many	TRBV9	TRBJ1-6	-	CASSVNSGANSPLHF	TGTGCCAGCAGCGTTAATTCCGGGGCGAATTCACCCCTCCACTTT
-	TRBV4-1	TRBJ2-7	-	CASSQGSTYEQYF	TGCGCCAGCAGCCAAGGATCCACCTACGAGCAGTACTTC
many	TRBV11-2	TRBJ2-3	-	CASSLDPPGLIKEDTQYF	TGTGCCAGCAGCTTAGATCCCCCCGGACTCATTAAGGAGGATACGCAGTATTTT
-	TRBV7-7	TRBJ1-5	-	CASSLTPPQHF	TGTGCTAGCAGCCTAACACCGCCCCAGCATTTT
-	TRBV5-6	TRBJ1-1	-	CASIFGVFEAFF	TGTGCCAGCATCTTTGGGGTATTTGAGGCTTTCTTT
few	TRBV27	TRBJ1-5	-	CASSLRGSGQPQHF	TGTGCCAGCAGTTTACGAGGGAGCGGTCAGCCCCAGCATTTT
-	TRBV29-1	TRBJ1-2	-	CSARTDNYGYTF	TGCAGCGCCCGGACAGATAACTATGGCTACACCTTC
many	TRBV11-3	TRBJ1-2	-	CASSDRGAPHGYTF	TGTGCCAGCAGCGATAGGGGTGCCCCACATGGCTACACCTTC
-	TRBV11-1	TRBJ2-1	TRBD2	CASSLAILTSVSEQFF	TGTGCCAGCAGCTTAGCGATCTTGACTAGCGTGAGTGAGCAGTTCTTC
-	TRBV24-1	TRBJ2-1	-	CATSDLKGDEQSF	TGTGCCACCAGCGATTTGAAAGGCGATGAGCAGTCCTTC
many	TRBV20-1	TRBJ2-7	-	CSARGPGPSPYEQYF	TGCAGTGCTAGAGGACCGGGACCTTCACCTTACGAGCAGTACTTC